One sample yielded the 9 T cell receptor beta chains listed below, sequenced in a study of PD-1 blockade in classical Hodgkin lymphoma. Noted time point: cycle 4 day 1 (C4D1), after about 6 weeks of nivolumab. After autologous stem cell transplantation all patients relapsed, and prior brentuximab vedotin exposure differed between cohorts. Using immunoSEQ multiplex PCR, the repertoire was profiled, and TCRdb retains in-frame clones only, with some absent. The table records tens of thousands of clones, 78% of them present only once. The input for sequencing was peripheral blood mononuclear cells (PBMCs), taken before the fourth cycle of nivolumab. The origin of the receptors is a human donor with classical Hodgkin lymphoma.

Notes on this clone: A read error may account for a junction end that differs from germline. V and J are TRBV6-6 and TRBJ2-3; 9 positions agree with TRBD1. This CDR3 has 14 amino acids. Germline V gene sequence: CDR1 MNHNY, CDR2 SVGAGI (reference sequence). CDR3 sequence (DNA): TGTGCCAGCGAGGAGGGACAGGGCACACATACGCAGTATTTT. This encodes CASEEGQGTHTQYF.

In its sample, this clone was seen once. The rearrangement joins TRBV7-2 to TRBJ1-2, with D unresolved. The CDR3 sequence is 16 residues long. From germline, CDR1 is SGHTA and CDR2 FQGNSA. V lost 5 bases and J lost 2, with 18 bases in between. This chain's CDR3 is CASSPRTVSQNYGYTF. As DNA, the CDR3 is TGTGCCAGCAGCCCACGGACGGTTTCTCAAAACTATGGCTACACCTTC. Variable domain in full (rest from reference TRBV7-2 and TRBJ1-2): GAGVSQSPSNKVTEKGKDVELRCDPISGHTALYWYRQSLGQGLEFLIYFQGNSAPDKSGLPSDRFSAERTGGSVSTLTIQRTQQEDSAVYLCASSPRTVSQNYGYTFGSGTRLTVV.

The J gene is TRBJ2-3, the V gene TRBV27; 13 positions agree with TRBD2. The ends lost 5 bases at V and 7 bases at J; junction bases unmatched: 6. This CDR3 spans 15 amino acids. Germline-derived CDR1 and CDR2 are MNHEY and SMNVEV (reference sequence). This CDR3 is CASSPGTSGVHTQYF. The CDR3 DNA reads as TGTGCCAGCAGTCCCGGGACTAGCGGGGTACATACGCAGTATTTT.

This chain links TRBV6-5 with TRBJ2-1; no reliable D call. The V and J ends lost 4 bases and 8 bases respectively, with 15 bases between them. Germline values: CDR1 MNHEY, CDR2 SVGAGI. The CDR3 is 14 residues long. CDR3: CASSSGFRWDEQFF. DNA for the CDR3: TGTGCCAGCAGTTCGGGCTTTCGATGGGATGAGCAGTTCTTC.

The rearrangement joins TRBV7-8 to TRBJ1-2; D possibly corresponds to TRBD1 (6 bases). Germline CDR1 SGHVS, CDR2 FQNEAQ. The V and J ends lost 5 bases and 4 bases respectively, with 14 bases between them. CDR3 length: 14 residues. CDR3 DNA: TGTGCCAGCAGCCTTCAAGAACAGGGCTATGGCTACACCTTC. Protein product: CASSLQEQGYGYTF.

J is TRBJ1-4 and V is TRBV10-3; possible D gene TRBD1, 5 bases. Germline V gene data show CDR1 as ENHRY and CDR2 as SYGVKD. V lost 0 bases to trimming and J lost 7 bases, with 15 bases between them. The CDR3 spans 16 residues. The DNA for the CDR3 is TGTGCCATCAGTGAGTCGCATCAGGGTTCGGTTGAAAAACTGTTTTTT. Translating it yields CAISESHQGSVEKLFF.

V gene TRBV6-5 combines with J gene TRBJ2-7, with D possibly being TRBD1 (6 bases). The CDR3 length is 11 residues. V was clipped by 2 bases and J by 9 bases, with 8 bases between them. CDR1 is MNHEY, CDR2 SVGAGI, per germline. This chain's CDR3 is CASSYQGWQYF. DNA for the CDR3: TGTGCCAGCAGTTACCAGGGGTGGCAGTACTTC.

V is TRBV10-3 and J is TRBJ2-2, with TRBD2 as a possible D gene (6 bases). The germline V and J ends were trimmed by 6 bases and 0 bases, with 11 bases remaining between them. The V gene's germline CDR1 is ENHRY and CDR2 SYGVKD. The CDR3 contains 15 residues. The DNA for the CDR3 is TGTGCCATCAGCGCGGGACGGACGAACACCGGGGAGCTGTTTTTT. This sequence encodes CAISAGRTNTGELFF.

The chain combines TRBV5-1 with TRBJ2-1; D unclear. Germline V gives CDR1 SGHRS, CDR2 YFSETQ. This CDR3 has 13 residues. V was clipped by 0 bases and J by 4 bases, with 5 bases between them. The CDR3 protein is CASSLGDYNEQFF. In DNA form, the CDR3 reads TGCGCCAGCAGCTTGGGGGATTACAATGAGCAGTTCTTC.